This T cell receptor beta chain is drawn from a study of T-cell reconstitution after alpha-beta-depleted transplantation in children. As regards this clonotype: A junction end diverges from the germline sequence, so it may reflect a read error.

The TCRbeta library was prepared with unique molecular identifiers. TCRdb reprocessed the PCR reads via MiXCR and lists one record per CDR3 protein. The sample contains roughly 610,000 distinct CDR3 sequences, 10% to 13% of which appear only once. Looked up from germline, CDR1 is DFQATT and CDR2 is SNEGSKA (reference sequence). This CDR3 region has 17 residues. The chain employs TRBV20-1 and TRBJ2-7, with TRBD2 identical over 9 bases. The receptor was derived from a human donor who donated a stem cell graft to a child with acute myeloid leukemia. Source: PBMCs from the stem cell graft donor, taken from the stem cell graft. This CDR3 reads CSSRGSGRLFLHYEQYF. CDR3 coding DNA: TGCAGTTCTAGAGGCAGCGGGAGGCTCTTCCTACACTACGAGCAGTACTTC.